This TCR beta chain originates from a study of T cell responses to AZD1222 COVID-19 vaccine. The data were produced by immunoSEQ multiplex PCR, yet TCRdb's version contains in-frame clones alone and is incomplete. The data show 150,000 to 160,000 clones, more than 75% seen once. Trimming left V 1 base short and J 0 bases short, with 6 bases between. The CDR3 extends over 15 amino acids. Germline assignment: CDR1 MDHEN and CDR2 SYDVKM. This clone has only one observation. The receptor was isolated from an adult in good health. This sequence joins TRBV28 and TRBJ1-4; D is ambiguous. The sequencing here drew on peripheral blood, taken on day 0 of AZD1222 vaccination. CDR3 nucleotides: TGTGCCAGCAGTTTATTGCGGACAACTAATGAAAAACTGTTTTTT. It yields the protein CASSLLRTTNEKLFF.